These T cell receptor beta chains were read from a single sample in a study of shared clonotypes between healthy human individuals. Sequencing was performed with immunoSEQ multiplex PCR; in TCRdb, only in-frame clones are kept and a portion is missing. Of around 430,000 clones listed, roughly 77% were seen once; the top ten hold 13%. Sequencing used PBMCs. These receptor sequences come from a woman aged 40-49 years in good health. Some clones in this sample may be carry-over from other donors' samples. CDR3s include the opening cysteine and the closing phenylalanine or tryptophan. A D gene is named only where the DNA matches it firmly. Rows may omit the clone size; those that give it use once, few, many or a size class.

.,TRBV30,TRBJ2-5,TRBD1,CAWTQGGQETQYF,TGTGCCTGGACACAGGGGGGTCAAGAGACCCAGTACTTC
.,TRBV7-2,TRBJ1-2,.,CASSLDPNYGYTF,TGTGCCAGCAGCTTAGATCCGAACTATGGCTACACCTTC
.,TRBV5-4,TRBJ1-4,TRBD1,CATKQGGNEKLFF,TGTGCCACCAAGCAGGGGGGCAATGAAAAACTGTTTTTT
.,TRBV30,TRBJ2-1,TRBD2,CAWSVGTSVTSSYNEQFF,TGTGCCTGGAGTGTAGGGACTAGCGTTACTAGCTCCTACAATGAGCAGTTCTTC
.,TRBV28,TRBJ2-7,TRBD2,CASSLGLAGRAYEQYF,TGTGCCAGCAGCCTCGGACTAGCGGGACGTGCCTACGAGCAGTACTTC
once,TRBV7-6,TRBJ1-5,.,CASSSREDQPQHF,TGTGCCAGCAGCTCCAGAGAGGATCAGCCCCAGCATTTT
few,TRBV6-1,TRBJ2-7,TRBD2,CASSEGLAGGYEQYF,TGTGCCAGCAGTGAAGGCCTTGCGGGAGGCTACGAGCAGTACTTC
.,TRBV11-3,TRBJ1-1,.,CASSEGRNTEAFF,TGTGCCAGCAGCGAGGGGAGGAACACTGAAGCTTTCTTT
.,TRBV28,TRBJ2-3,.,CASSSQGNTQYF,TGTGCCAGCAGTTCTCAGGGAAATACGCAGTATTTT
few,TRBV7-8,TRBJ1-2,TRBD1,CASSLRTGLDGYTF,TGTGCCAGCAGCTTACGGACAGGGCTGGATGGCTACACCTTC
.,TRBV5-4,TRBJ2-7,TRBD2,CASSPSWGTSGQYEQYF,TGTGCCAGCAGCCCAAGTTGGGGGACTAGCGGACAGTACGAGCAGTACTTC
.,TRBV28,TRBJ2-7,.,CASCGSAYEQYF,TGTGCCAGCTGCGGCTCAGCCTACGAGCAGTACTTC
.,TRBV18,TRBJ2-7,TRBD2,CASSASGRAHEQYF,TGTGCCAGCTCCGCTAGCGGGAGGGCCCACGAGCAGTACTTC
.,TRBV25-1,TRBJ2-7,.,CASSRLSSAYEQYF,TGTGCCAGCAGCCGACTATCTTCGGCCTACGAGCAGTACTTC
.,TRBV6-1,TRBJ2-6,.,CASSEAAAVNSGANVLTF,TGTGCCAGCAGTGAAGCAGCGGCCGTAAATTCTGGGGCCAACGTCCTGACTTTC